Sequencing of this T cell receptor beta chain was carried out in a study of radiotherapy plus CTLA-4 blockade in lung cancer. Study-level background: Objective responses emerged in 15% to 20% of patients, and 30% to 40% attained disease control.

A word on this clone: Its antigen remains unidentified.

Those patients who had chemo-refractory metastatic non-small-cell lung cancer were given focal radiation along with CTLA-4 blockade through ipilimumab. This CDR3 comprises 14 residues. V dropped 6 bases and J dropped 2; count of bases not matched to a gene: 4. CDR1 is MNHNS and CDR2 is SASEGT in the germline V gene. The protocol was immunoSEQ multiplex PCR, while the TCRdb copy is restricted to in-frame clones and leaves out a portion. The sample consists of approximately 99,000 clones, 80% to 90% of them appearing once. Points from the study as a whole: In blood, early T cell clone dynamics reportedly predicted response best, together with interferon-beta.

This specimen was peripheral blood, taken from a patient treated with radiotherapy plus ipilimumab. This receptor was taken from a human donor with non-small cell lung cancer that progressed on radiotherapy plus ipilimumab. This chain links TRBV6-1 with TRBJ2-1; TRBD2 matches 7 bases. This CDR3 reads CASRIGLAYNEQFF. The CDR3 DNA reads as TGTGCCAGCAGAATCGGACTAGCCTACAATGAGCAGTTCTTC.